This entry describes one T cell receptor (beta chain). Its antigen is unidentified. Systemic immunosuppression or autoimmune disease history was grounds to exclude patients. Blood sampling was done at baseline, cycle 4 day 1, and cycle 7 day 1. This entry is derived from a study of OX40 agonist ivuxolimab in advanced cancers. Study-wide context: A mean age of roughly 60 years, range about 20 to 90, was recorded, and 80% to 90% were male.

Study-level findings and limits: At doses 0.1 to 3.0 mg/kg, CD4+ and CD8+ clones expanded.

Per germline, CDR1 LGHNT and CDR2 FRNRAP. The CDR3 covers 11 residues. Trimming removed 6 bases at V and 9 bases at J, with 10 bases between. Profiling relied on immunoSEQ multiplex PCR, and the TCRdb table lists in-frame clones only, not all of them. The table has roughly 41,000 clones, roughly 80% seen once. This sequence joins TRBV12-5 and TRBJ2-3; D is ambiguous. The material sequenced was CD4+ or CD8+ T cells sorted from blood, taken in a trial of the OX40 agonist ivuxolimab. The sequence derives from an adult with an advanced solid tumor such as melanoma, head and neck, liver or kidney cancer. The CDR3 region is CASGELGTQYF. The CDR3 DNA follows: TGTGCTAGTGGAGAATTAGGCACGCAGTATTTT.